This T cell receptor (beta chain) was identified in a study of blood T cells in healthy people across ages. This clonotype came up a few times. Between the trimmed V and J ends, which lost 7 bases and 6 bases, there was a span of 16 bases. Looked up from germline, CDR1 is SGHDT and CDR2 is YYEEEE. The CDR3 is 13 residues long. A sample-barcoded 5' primer and a J-beta primer mix were used in a second PCR of roughly 7 to 11 cycles. TCRdb analysed the 5' RACE reads with MiXCR anew, one entry per CDR3 protein. The sample has 920,000 or so distinct CDR3 sequences, 35% to 50% seen once; the top ten hold about 19%.

This chain joins TRBV5-6 and TRBJ1-2, with D maybe TRBD1 (5 bases). The source material was blood. The clonotype was recovered from a woman aged 60-75 years in good health. The CDR3 protein is CASGSQGGHGYTF. CDR3 sequence (DNA): TGTGCCAGCGGATCTCAGGGAGGACATGGCTACACCTTC.